A single sample gave rise to the 5 T cell receptor beta chains below, sequenced in a study of T cells in narcolepsy (dated by TCRdb to 2016 to 2019). The receptor library was made with the immunoSEQ multiplex PCR assay. TCRdb took over this immuneACCESS table, retaining in-frame rearrangements with V and J assigned. Such tables are incomplete; in checked studies, under half of the missing clones stem from an unresolved V gene, and the remainder is unexplained. Present in this sample are fewer than 35,000 clones, 80% to 85% of which were seen just once. Of the sample, roughly 2.5% falls within the top ten clones. The sample was CD45RA- memory CD4+ T cells from PBMCs. In light of the paper, this sample's cell subset or site label describes: memory T cells sorted ex vivo from peripheral blood. Every receptor here comes from a human donor with narcolepsy.

The rearrangement links TRBV10-3 to TRBJ2-7; 9 bases are shared with TRBD1. The germline V gene encodes CDR1 ENHRY and CDR2 SYGVKD. The CDR3 extends over 14 amino acids. V was pared by 3 bases and J by 3 bases, with 3 bases of the junction left unmatched. The CDR3 coding sequence is TGTGCCATCAGTGACCGGGACAGGGACTACGAGCAGTACTTC. It yields the protein CAISDRDRDYEQYF.

The chain couples TRBV6-5 to TRBJ2-5; TRBD1 matches 7 bases. With V trimmed by 5 bases and J by 2 bases, 8 bases remained unmatched. Germline CDR1 and CDR2: MNHEY and SVGAGI. The CDR3 totals 15 residues. The CDR3 nucleotides are TGTGCCAGCAGTGTTTTCTTGGGACAGCAAGAGACCCAGTACTTC. Protein sequence: CASSVFLGQQETQYF.

This clone was found a few times. V and J are TRBV19 and TRBJ1-4; D not certain. This CDR3 contains 12 residues. Between the trimmed V and J ends, which lost 0 bases and 11 bases, there was a span of 7 bases. The germline V gene has CDR1 LNHDA and CDR2 SQIVND (reference sequence). CDR3 coding DNA: TGTGCCAGTAGTATAGATTGGAGGAAACTGTTTTTT. It translates to CASSIDWRKLFF.

This rearrangement joins TRBV10-3 to TRBJ1-5; possibly TRBD1 for D (6 bases). The CDR3 runs to 12 residues. Germline-derived CDR1 and CDR2 are ENHRY and SYGVKD. Trimming shortened V by 11 bases and J by 0 bases, and 8 bases separated the two germline ends. DNA of the CDR3: TGTGCCTCAGGGGATAGCAATCAGCCCCAGCATTTT. It is translated as CASGDSNQPQHF.

This rearrangement joins TRBV15 to TRBJ2-3, with 12 bases that match TRBD2. From germline, CDR1 is LNHNV and CDR2 YYDKDF (reference sequence). The V segment lost 5 bases and the J segment 9 bases; nucleotides outside the gene matches: 6. This CDR3 region has 14 residues. CDR3 region: CATSLGLAGRTQYF. CDR3 bases: TGTGCCACCAGCTTGGGACTAGCGGGTCGCACGCAGTATTTT.